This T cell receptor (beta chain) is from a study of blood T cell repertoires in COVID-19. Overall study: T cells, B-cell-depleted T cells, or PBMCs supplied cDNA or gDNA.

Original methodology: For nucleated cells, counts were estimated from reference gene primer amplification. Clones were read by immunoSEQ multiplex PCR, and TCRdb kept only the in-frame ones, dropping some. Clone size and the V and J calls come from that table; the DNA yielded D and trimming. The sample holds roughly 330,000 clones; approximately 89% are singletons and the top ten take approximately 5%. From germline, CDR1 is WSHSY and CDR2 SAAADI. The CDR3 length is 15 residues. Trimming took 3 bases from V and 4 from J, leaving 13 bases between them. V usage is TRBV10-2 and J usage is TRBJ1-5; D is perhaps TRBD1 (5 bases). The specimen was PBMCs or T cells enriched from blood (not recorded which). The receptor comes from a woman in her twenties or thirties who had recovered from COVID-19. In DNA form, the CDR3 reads TGCGCCAGCAGTGAAGCGGGGGTGGGTAATCAGCCCCAGCATTTT. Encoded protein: CASSEAGVGNQPQHF.